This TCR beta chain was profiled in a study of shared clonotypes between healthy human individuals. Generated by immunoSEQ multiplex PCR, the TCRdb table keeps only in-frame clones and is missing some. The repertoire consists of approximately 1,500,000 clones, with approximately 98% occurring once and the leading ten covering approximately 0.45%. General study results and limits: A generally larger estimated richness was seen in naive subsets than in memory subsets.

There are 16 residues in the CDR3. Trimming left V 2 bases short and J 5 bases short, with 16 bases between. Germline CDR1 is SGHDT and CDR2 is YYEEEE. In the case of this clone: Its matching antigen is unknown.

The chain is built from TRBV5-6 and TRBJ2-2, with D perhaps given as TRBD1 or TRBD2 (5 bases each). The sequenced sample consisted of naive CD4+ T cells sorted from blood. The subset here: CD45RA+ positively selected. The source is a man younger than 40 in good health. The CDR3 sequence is CASSFRGVVKTGELFF. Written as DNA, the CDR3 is TGTGCCAGCAGCTTCCGAGGGGTAGTTAAGACCGGGGAGCTGTTTTTT.